This TCR beta chain was sequenced during a study of cytomegalovirus exposure and HLA in healthy donors. General observations from the study: Reports indicated that the classifier achieved high specificity and sensitivity in diagnosing cytomegalovirus status.

60 Vbeta and 13 Jbeta primers were used in PCR. This table comes from immunoSEQ multiplex PCR, and its TCRdb copy is limited to in-frame clones, with some not included. This table holds some 130,000 clones, 8.5% to 10% found once. This clone was observed a handful of times. What it binds is unknown. Germline V lookup: CDR1 SGDLS, CDR2 YYNGEE. The CDR3 is 13 residues long. V lost 0 bases and J 5 bases, leaving 9 bases between the germline ends. Material for sequencing was PBMCs. This clonotype was obtained from a man aged 45-65 years in good health and CMV-seronegative. The chain joins TRBV9 to TRBJ2-7; D ambiguous. The CDR3 loop reads CASSVGEIHEQYF. The DNA for the CDR3 is TGTGCCAGCAGCGTAGGAGAAATCCACGAGCAGTACTTC.